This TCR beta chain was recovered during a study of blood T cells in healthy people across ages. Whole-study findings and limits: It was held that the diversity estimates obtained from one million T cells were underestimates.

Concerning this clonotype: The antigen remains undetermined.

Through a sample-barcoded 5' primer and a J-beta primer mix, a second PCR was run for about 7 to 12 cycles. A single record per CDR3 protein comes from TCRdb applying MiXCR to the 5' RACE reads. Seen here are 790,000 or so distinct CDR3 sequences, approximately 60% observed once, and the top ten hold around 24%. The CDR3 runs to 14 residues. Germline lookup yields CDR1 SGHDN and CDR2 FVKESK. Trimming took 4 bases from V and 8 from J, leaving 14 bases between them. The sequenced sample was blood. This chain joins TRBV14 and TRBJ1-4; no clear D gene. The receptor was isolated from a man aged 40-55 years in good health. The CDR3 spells CASSPPGFQEKLFF. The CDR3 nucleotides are TGTGCCAGCAGCCCGCCGGGGTTTCAAGAAAAACTGTTTTTT.